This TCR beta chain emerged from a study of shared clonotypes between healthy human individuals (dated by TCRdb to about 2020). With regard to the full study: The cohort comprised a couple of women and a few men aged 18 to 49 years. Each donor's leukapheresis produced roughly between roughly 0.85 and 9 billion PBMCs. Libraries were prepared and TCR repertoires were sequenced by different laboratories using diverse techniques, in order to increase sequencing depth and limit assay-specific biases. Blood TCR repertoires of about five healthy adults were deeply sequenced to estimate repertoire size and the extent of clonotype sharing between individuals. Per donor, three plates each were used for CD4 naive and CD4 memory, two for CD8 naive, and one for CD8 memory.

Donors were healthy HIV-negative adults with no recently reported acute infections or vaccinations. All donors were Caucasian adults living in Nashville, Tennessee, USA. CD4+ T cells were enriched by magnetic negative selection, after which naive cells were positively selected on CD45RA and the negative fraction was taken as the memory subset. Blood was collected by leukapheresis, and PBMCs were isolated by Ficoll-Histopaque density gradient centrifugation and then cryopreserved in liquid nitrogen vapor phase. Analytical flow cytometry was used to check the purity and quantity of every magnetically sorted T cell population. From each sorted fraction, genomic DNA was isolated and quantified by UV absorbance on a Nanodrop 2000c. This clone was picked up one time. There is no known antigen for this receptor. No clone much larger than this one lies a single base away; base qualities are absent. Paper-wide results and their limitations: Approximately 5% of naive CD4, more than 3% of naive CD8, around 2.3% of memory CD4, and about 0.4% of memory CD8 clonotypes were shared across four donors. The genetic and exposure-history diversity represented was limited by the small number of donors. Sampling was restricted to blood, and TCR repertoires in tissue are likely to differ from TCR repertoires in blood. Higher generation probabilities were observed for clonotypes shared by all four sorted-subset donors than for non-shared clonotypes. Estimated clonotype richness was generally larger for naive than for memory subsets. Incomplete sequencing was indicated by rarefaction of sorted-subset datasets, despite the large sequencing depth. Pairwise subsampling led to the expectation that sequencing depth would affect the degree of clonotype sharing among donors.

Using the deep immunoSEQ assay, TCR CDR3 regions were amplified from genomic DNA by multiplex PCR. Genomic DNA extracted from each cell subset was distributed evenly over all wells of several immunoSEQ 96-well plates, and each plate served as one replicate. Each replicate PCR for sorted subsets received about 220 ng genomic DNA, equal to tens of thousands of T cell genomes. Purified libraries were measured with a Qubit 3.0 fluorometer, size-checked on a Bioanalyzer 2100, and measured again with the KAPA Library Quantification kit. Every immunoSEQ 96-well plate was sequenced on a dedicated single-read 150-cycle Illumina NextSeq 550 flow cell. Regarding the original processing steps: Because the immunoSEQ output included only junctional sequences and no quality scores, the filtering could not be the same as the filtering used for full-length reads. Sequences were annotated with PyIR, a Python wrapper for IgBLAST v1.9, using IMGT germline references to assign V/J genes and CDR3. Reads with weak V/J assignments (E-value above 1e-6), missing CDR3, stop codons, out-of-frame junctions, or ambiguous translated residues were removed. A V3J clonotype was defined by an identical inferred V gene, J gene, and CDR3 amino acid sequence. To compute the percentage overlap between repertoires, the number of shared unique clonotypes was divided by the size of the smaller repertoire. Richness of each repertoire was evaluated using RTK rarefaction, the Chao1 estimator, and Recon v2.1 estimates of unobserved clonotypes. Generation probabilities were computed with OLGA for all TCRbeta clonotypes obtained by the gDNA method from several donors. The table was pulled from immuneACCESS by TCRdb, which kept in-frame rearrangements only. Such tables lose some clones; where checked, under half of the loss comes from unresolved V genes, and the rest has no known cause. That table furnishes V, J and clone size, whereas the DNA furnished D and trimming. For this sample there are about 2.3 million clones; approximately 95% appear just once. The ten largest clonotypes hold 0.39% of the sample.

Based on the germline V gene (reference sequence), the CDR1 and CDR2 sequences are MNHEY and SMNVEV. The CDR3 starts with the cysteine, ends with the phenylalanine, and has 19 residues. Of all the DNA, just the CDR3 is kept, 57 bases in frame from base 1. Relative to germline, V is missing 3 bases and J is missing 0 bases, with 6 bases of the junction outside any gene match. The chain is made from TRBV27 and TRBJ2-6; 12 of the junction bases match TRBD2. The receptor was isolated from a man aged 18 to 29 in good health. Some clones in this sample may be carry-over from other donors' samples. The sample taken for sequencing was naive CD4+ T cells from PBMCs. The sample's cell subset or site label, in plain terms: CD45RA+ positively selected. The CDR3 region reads CASSFSPSGRASGANVLTF. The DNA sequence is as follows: TGTGCCAGCAGTTTTTCCCCTAGCGGGAGGGCCTCTGGGGCCAACGTCCTGACTTTC.